Each of the 14 T cell receptor beta chains below was sequenced from the same sample in a study of OX40 agonist ivuxolimab in advanced cancers. The method was immunoSEQ multiplex PCR; TCRdb's version includes in-frame clones alone and lacks a portion of them. Of 15,000 to 25,000 clones listed, 83% are singletons. The sequenced sample was CD4+ or CD8+ T cells sorted from blood, obtained in a trial of the OX40 agonist ivuxolimab. The receptors shown here come from an adult with an advanced solid tumor such as melanoma, head and neck, liver or kidney cancer.

The gene calls are TRBV30 and TRBJ2-3; 7 bases fit TRBD1. The V gene's germline CDR1 is GTSNPN and CDR2 SVGIG (reference sequence). The CDR3 consists of 11 residues. Trimming at V came to 5 bases and at J to 11 bases, leaving 7 bases not matched to a gene. The CDR3 is CAWETGSGQYF. The DNA of the CDR3 is TGTGCCTGGGAGACAGGGAGCGGGCAGTATTTT.

The chain links TRBV7-9 to TRBJ1-6; D ambiguous. This CDR3 spans 14 amino acids. Germline V CDR1 and CDR2: SEHNR, FQNEAQ (reference sequence). V lost 1 base and J lost 9, with 10 bases in between. CDR3 sequence (DNA): TGTGCCAGCAGCTTAGTAATATTCGGTTCACCCCTCCACTTT. It specifies CASSLVIFGSPLHF.

This chain joins TRBV7-9 and TRBJ2-7, with unresolved D. Trimming removed 2 bases at V and 2 bases at J, with 4 bases between. The CDR3 consists of 12 residues. Germline-derived CDR1 and CDR2 are SEHNR and FQNEAQ (reference sequence). CDR3 coding DNA: TGTGCCAGCAGCTTAACCCCCTACGAGCAGTACTTC. The encoded protein is CASSLTPYEQYF.

The rearrangement uses TRBV5-1 and TRBJ1-2; 8 positions agree with TRBD1. Per the germline V gene, CDR1 is SGHRS and CDR2 is YFSETQ. The CDR3 spans 15 residues. Losses at the gene ends were 0 bases for V and 0 bases for J; bases not matched to a gene: 1. In DNA, the CDR3 is TGCGCCAGCAGCTTGGGGGACAGGACTAACTATGGCTACACCTTC. This translates into CASSLGDRTNYGYTF.

This chain links TRBV4-2 with TRBJ2-7; 9 bases match TRBD2. V lost 2 bases to trimming and J lost 2 bases; unmatched junction nucleotides: 4. Germline CDR1 and CDR2: LGHNA and YNFKEQ. The CDR3 is 15 amino acids. The CDR3 reads CASSQPTSGTYEQYF. CDR3 bases: TGTGCCAGCAGCCAACCGACTAGCGGTACCTACGAGCAGTACTTC.

This clone was observed once. The chain couples TRBV7-9 to TRBJ2-1; D remains ambiguous. The CDR3 is 12 residues long. V lost 10 bases to trimming and J lost 5 bases, with 12 bases between them. In germline, CDR1 is SEHNR, CDR2 FQNEAQ (reference sequence). The CDR3 sequence is CATAGPDNEQFF. CDR3 nucleotide sequence: TGTGCCACCGCCGGGCCGGACAATGAGCAGTTCTTC.

The genes are TRBV2 and TRBJ1-1, with no clear D. Germline V lookup: CDR1 SNHLY, CDR2 FYNNEI. Trimming took 8 bases from V and 1 from J, leaving 17 bases between them. The CDR3 has 15 amino acids. For the CDR3, the DNA is TGTGCCAGCTTCAGTAAGCGGGTTGGGAACACTGAAGCTTTCTTT. Encoded protein: CASFSKRVGNTEAFF.

This chain uses TRBV9 with TRBJ1-2; D is undetermined. Trimming left V 2 bases short and J 0 bases short, with 14 bases between. The CDR3 is 16 residues long. Per the germline V gene, CDR1 is SGDLS and CDR2 is YYNGEE. CDR3 residues: CASSVDPTEANYGYTF. The CDR3, as DNA: TGTGCCAGCAGCGTCGACCCCACAGAAGCTAACTATGGCTACACCTTC.

The CDR3 protein is CASSFEAGSDTQYF. The CDR3 nucleotides read TGTGCCAGCAGTTTTGAGGCGGGTTCAGATACGCAGTATTTT. This chain connects TRBV28 to TRBJ2-3; TRBD2 is a possible D gene (5 bases). The V gene's germline CDR1 is MDHEN and CDR2 SYDVKM. V lost 3 bases and J 4 bases, leaving 11 bases between the germline ends. The CDR3 runs 14 residues.

In its sample, this clone was seen once. This chain uses TRBV6-1 with TRBJ2-4; D call uncertain. Trimming removed 4 bases from V and 0 bases from J, with 10 bases in between. The CDR3 loop spans 15 amino acids. The germline V gene has CDR1 MNHNS and CDR2 SASEGT. CDR3 loop: CASSVGIIAKNIQYF. CDR3 DNA: TGTGCCAGCAGTGTCGGCATAATAGCCAAAAACATTCAGTACTTC.

The chain joins TRBV27 to TRBJ2-1; 8 bases are a match to TRBD2. CDR1 is MNHEY, CDR2 SMNVEV, per germline (reference sequence). V gave up 2 bases and J gave up 7 bases; unmatched junction bases: 7. The CDR3 has 15 residues. The CDR3 protein is CASSLSGGLRNEQFF. CDR3 in DNA: TGTGCCAGCAGTTTAAGCGGGGGCTTAAGGAATGAGCAGTTCTTC.

With respect to this clone: Germline and junction disagree at one end, which may indicate a read error. V gene TRBV7-9 combines with J gene TRBJ2-3; TRBD1 or TRBD2 may be the D gene (5 bases each). The germline V gene has CDR1 SEHNR and CDR2 FQNEAQ (reference sequence). The CDR3 loop spans 13 amino acids. CDR3 in DNA: TGTGCCAGCAGCTTCGACCGGGACGGGCTTAAAAGGTTT. Encoded protein: CASSFDRDGLKRF.

This clone showed up just once. The chain combines TRBV27 with TRBJ2-7; the match to TRBD1 covers 8 bases. The CDR3 has 15 amino acids. Germline V lookup: CDR1 MNHEY, CDR2 SMNVEV (reference sequence). The V and J ends lost 5 bases and 3 bases, in that order; junction bases with no gene match: 9. DNA for the CDR3: TGTGCCAGCAGTACCTACGGACAGGGAAACTACGAGCAGTACTTC. Translating gives CASSTYGQGNYEQYF.

The V gene is TRBV6-6, the J gene TRBJ1-5, with TRBD1 matching 8 bases. This CDR3 region has 15 residues. Germline CDR1 and CDR2: MNHNY and SVGAGI (reference sequence). The V and J ends lost 6 bases and 5 bases, in that order; junction bases with no gene match: 9. The CDR3 reads CASSNGQGVDQPQHF. The CDR3 nucleotides read TGTGCCAGCAGCAACGGACAGGGCGTCGATCAGCCCCAGCATTTT.